The T cell receptor (beta chain) described here comes from a study of OX40 agonist ivuxolimab in advanced cancers. With respect to the entire study: Ivuxolimab was a fully human IgG2 agonistic monoclonal antibody targeting the costimulatory receptor OX40 (CD134). Intravenous ivuxolimab was administered to patients every 2 weeks at six dose levels: 0.01, 0.1, 0.3, 1.5, 3 and 10 mg/kg. Of the 52 patients in dose escalation, about 19 had hepatocellular carcinoma, some 15 had melanoma, 9 had renal cell carcinoma and 9 had head and neck cancer. The dose-escalation cohort was roughly 87% male with a mean age of about 58 years, ranging from about 20 to 85. Patients were allowed to have had prior anti-PD-1, anti-PD-L1 or anti-CTLA-4 therapy, and roughly two fifths of the dose-escalation patients had been treated with checkpoint inhibitors. Partial responses occurred in three dose-escalation patients: two with cutaneous melanoma and one with hepatocellular carcinoma. The point of sequencing TCRbeta in the periphery was to test whether ivuxolimab changed TCR sequence diversity and drove clonal T-cell expansion. The monotherapy dose-escalation portion (N of about 50 patients) of the phase I ivuxolimab trial is reported in the paper.

Concerning this clone: Which antigen it targets is not known. No per-base quality is available; no much larger clone lies one base away.

Patients with autoimmune disease history or receiving systemic immunosuppression were excluded from the trial. Peripheral blood for TCR sequencing was collected from all dose cohorts at baseline, on cycle 4 day 1, and on cycle 7 day 1. Samples were obtained from an open-label, multicenter, first-in-human phase I dose-escalation trial of ivuxolimab. Adults with locally advanced or metastatic melanoma, renal cell, hepatocellular, or head and neck squamous cell carcinoma were enrolled in the trial. Before TCR sequencing, CD4+ and CD8+ T cells were separately sorted from peripheral blood. Study-wide findings and limitations: The antigen specificity of the clonally expanded peripheral T cells was not determined. At doses of 0.1 to 3.0 mg/kg, clonal expansion of both CD4+ and CD8+ T cells in blood was seen between baseline and week 6. After ivuxolimab, more expanded clones were found on average in CD8+ T cells than in CD4+ T cells. Low levels of normalized T-cell clonal expansion were also seen in some nonresponding patients. In partial responders in the 0.1-3.0 mg/kg groups, normalized peripheral clonal expansion was found to be among the lowest, especially among CD8+ T cells.

The trim is 0 bases for V and 7 bases for J, with a gap of 10 bases between the germline ends. The CDR3 sequence holds 13 residues, the cysteine and phenylalanine included. Only the CDR3 portion is preserved as DNA: 39 bases, with reading frame beginning at the first base. The germline V gene supplies CDR1 SGDLS and CDR2 YYNGEE. Genomic DNA was isolated from the sorted cells so that the TCRbeta CDR3 region could be sequenced. The immunoSEQ Assay was used to sequence the TCRbeta CDR3 regions. This immuneACCESS table, as held by TCRdb, lists in-frame sequences with V and J called but not all clones. Of the missing ones, under half trace to an unresolved V gene in checked studies; the others have no known cause. The sample table shows 74,000 or so clones, and about 85% are seen once. Jointly, the top ten make up 2% to 2.5% of the sample.

The sequenced sample was CD4+ or CD8+ T cells sorted from blood, obtained in a trial of the OX40 agonist ivuxolimab. The chain is made from TRBV9 and TRBJ1-2, with the D segment identity uncertain. The clonotype was recovered from an adult with an advanced solid tumor such as melanoma, head and neck, liver or kidney cancer. In nucleotides, the sequence is TGTGCCAGCAGCGTAGCATCAGGCCTTGGCTACACCTTC. This sequence encodes CASSVASGLGYTF.